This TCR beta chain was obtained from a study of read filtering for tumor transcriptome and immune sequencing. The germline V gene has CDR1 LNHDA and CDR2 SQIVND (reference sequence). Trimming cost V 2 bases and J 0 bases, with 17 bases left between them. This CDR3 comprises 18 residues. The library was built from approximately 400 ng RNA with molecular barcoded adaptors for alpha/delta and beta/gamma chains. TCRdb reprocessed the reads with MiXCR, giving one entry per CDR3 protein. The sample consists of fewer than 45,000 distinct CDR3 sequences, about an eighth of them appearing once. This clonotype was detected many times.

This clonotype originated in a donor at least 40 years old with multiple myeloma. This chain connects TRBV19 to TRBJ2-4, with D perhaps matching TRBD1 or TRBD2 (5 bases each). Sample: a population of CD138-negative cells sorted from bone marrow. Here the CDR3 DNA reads TGTGCCAGTAGTATACGTCCCTGGGACGGGCTAGCCAAAAACATTCAGTACTTC. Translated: CASSIRPWDGLAKNIQYF.